The source of this T cell receptor beta chain is a study of human T cells and chemical hapten exposure (dated by TCRdb to about 2021). About the study as a whole: For sensitization, 2% DPC in acetone was applied to a roughly 2 cm by roughly 2 cm area of upper inner arm skin. Weekly therapeutic DPC doses were additionally applied to the scalp of patients throughout the roughly 23-week study period. Patch testing on the upper back used Finn chambers containing 0.01% DPC, with scoring done after 6 days according to International Contact Dermatitis Research Group standards. Most of the patients in the cohort were female, and the cohort covered alopecia areata with under or over 50% scalp involvement, alopecia totalis and alopecia universalis. Libraries were combined into a pool for sequencing, and differences in TCR yield between samples came mainly from small differences in library volumes within the pool. In alopecia patients, the study followed how the peripheral blood TCR repertoire changed in vivo over primary and secondary sensitization to diphenylcyclopropenone (DPC), a hapten. Patient blood was sampled pre-sensitization (week 0) and at 2, 6 and about 24 weeks after DPC sensitization. About 30 alopecia patients provided blood for TCR sequencing at one to four time points (pre-sensitization, 2, 6 and 24 weeks).

The library was produced with RACE. Sequencing relied on a NextSeq 500. During library preparation, unique molecular identifiers were attached to individual cDNA molecules so that TCRs could be counted quantitatively and reproducibly. From each blood RNA sample, both TCR alpha and TCR beta chains were sequenced. In the source study's methods: A median of roughly 99,000 TCRs per sample was observed, with a range of about 23,224 to 690,600. The Decombinator software suite was used to annotate the V, J and CDR3 of the TCR reads. To make PS versus PT1 abundance plots, every sample was subsampled to the same number of TCRs (28,000). Expanded TCRs were defined as absent before sensitization and observed at least eight times at the 2-week time point. TCRdb reprocessed the public reads (quality trimming at Q25 with fastp, clone calling with MiXCR) and kept in-frame beta chains. Each entry is one CDR3 protein sequence, shown with its most common DNA and genes. Here the V and J calls rest on TCRdb's processing, not on the authors' analysis. This sample lists about 98,000 distinct CDR3 sequences; about a tenth were detected once. The ten largest clones represent approximately 3.3% of the sample.

Overall study results and their limits: The number of TCRs above 1 in 1000 frequency did not change with DPC sensitization; there was no evidence of global repertoire structure alterations. Compared with pre-sensitization or healthy control sets, expanded TCRs formed significantly more large CDR3 similarity clusters, which is consistent with antigen-driven responses. The number of PT1 expanded TCRs positively correlated with patch test score, significant at thresholds 8, 16 and 32 but not 4. Alopecia, a presumed autoimmune disease, was present in all patients, so the immune response of the patients might differ from that of healthy individuals. Repeated subsampling changed both the strength of the expansion versus patch-test correlation and the threshold at which that correlation became significant.

The time point label, read with the paper, signifies: pre-sensitization, week 0. The label giving this sample's treatment or condition can be read as: therapeutic diphenylcyclopropenone sensitization with weekly scalp DPC. At each patch-test visit, blood was drawn before the patch test was applied. Patients were considered eligible if aged 18 to 70, diagnosed with alopecia and deemed suitable for DPC therapy, and patients were excluded if pregnant. Total RNA was extracted from unfractionated whole blood collected in Tempus Blood RNA tubes. Reading the germline V gene gives CDR1 ENHRY and CDR2 SYGVKD. V and J are truncated by 0 bases and 9 bases respectively, leaving an intervening sequence of 15 bases. The CDR3 covers 15 residues, taking in both the cysteine and the phenylalanine. The only DNA kept is the CDR3, 45 bases in frame from the first base. Ten or more counts support this clonotype. Its antigen target is currently unknown. No qualities accompany the bases; no much larger clone lies one base away.

The sequence is built from TRBV10-3 and TRBJ2-1; D gene: possibly TRBD2, on 5 matching bases. This sequence originates from a woman aged 55-69 years with alopecia areata. Some clones in this sample may be carry-over from other donors' samples. Specimen: whole blood, collected in connection with sensitization to the hapten diphenylcyclopropenone (DPC). The bases read TGTGCCATCAGTGAGTCGGTAAACCGGGAAGGTGAGCAGTTCTTC. Protein translation: CAISESVNREGEQFF.